These 26 T cell receptor beta chains were all obtained from the same sample, sequenced in a study of blood T cell repertoires in COVID-19 (dated by TCRdb to 2019 to 2021). Library prep was done by the immunoSEQ multiplex PCR assay. TCRdb's version of the immuneACCESS table is confined to in-frame rearrangements and falls short of the full clone set. An unresolved V gene accounts for under half of the shortfall where checked; the remainder is of unknown origin. The sample records 140,000 or so clones, over 70% of which are singletons. Roughly 12% of the sample lies in the top ten. The sequenced material came from PBMCs or T cells enriched from blood (not recorded which). The receptors stem from a man in his fifties or sixties who had recovered from COVID-19.

The rearrangement links TRBV3-1 (or the pseudogene TRBV3-2) to TRBJ2-5, with D perhaps TRBD1 (6 bases). V was trimmed by 3 bases and J by 4 bases, leaving 15 bases between them. This CDR3 comprises 15 residues. Germline loops: CDR1 LGHDT, CDR2 YNNKEL (reference sequence). The CDR3 spells CASSQGRRGGETQYF. CDR3 in DNA: TGTGCCAGCAGCCAGGGTCGCCGAGGGGGAGAGACCCAGTACTTC.

The chain uses TRBV27 and TRBJ2-7, with TRBD1 as a possible D gene (6 bases). CDR1 and CDR2 from the germline V gene are MNHEY and SMNVEV (reference sequence). The CDR3 spans 15 residues. Trimming stripped 2 bases from V and 1 base from J, with 12 bases between. The CDR3: CASSLALGQSYEQYF. In DNA, the CDR3 is TGTGCCAGCAGTTTAGCACTTGGACAGTCCTACGAGCAGTACTTC.

The rearrangement uses TRBV9 and TRBJ2-1; D is undetermined. CDR1 and CDR2 (germline): SGDLS, YYNGEE. V lost 0 bases, J lost 8 bases, and 6 bases lay in between. The CDR3 extends over 12 amino acids. The CDR3, as DNA: TGTGCCAGCAGCGTAGAGAGTCATGAGCAGTTCTTC. Its protein is CASSVESHEQFF.

The gene calls are TRBV5-1 and TRBJ2-5; TRBD1 is a possible D gene (6 bases). Looked up from germline, CDR1 is SGHRS and CDR2 is YFSETQ. The CDR3 consists of 15 residues. V lost 5 bases to trimming and J lost 2 bases, with 16 bases between them. CDR3 residues: CASSSNTGSQETQYF. The DNA of the CDR3 is TGCGCCAGCAGTTCCAACACAGGGTCTCAAGAGACCCAGTACTTC. The full variable domain, rest sourced from reference TRBV5-1 and TRBJ2-5, is KAGVTQTPRYLIKTRGQQVTLSCSPISGHRSVSWYQQTPGQGLQFLFEYFSETQRNKGNFPGRFSGRQFSNSRSEMNVSTLELGDSALYLCASSSNTGSQETQYFGPGTRLLVL.

The chain combines TRBV5-1 with TRBJ1-1, with D maybe TRBD1 (6 bases). Trimming stripped 2 bases from V and 4 bases from J, with 15 bases between. Per the germline V gene, CDR1 is SGHRS and CDR2 is YFSETQ. The CDR3 extends over 15 amino acids. CDR3 sequence: CASSFAGAGATEAFF. In nucleotides, the CDR3 is TGCGCCAGCAGCTTCGCAGGGGCCGGAGCCACTGAAGCTTTCTTT.

The V gene is TRBV18, the J gene TRBJ2-5, with D tentatively TRBD2 (6 bases). Germline V gene sequence: CDR1 KGHSH, CDR2 LQKENI. This CDR3 has 18 amino acids. The V and J ends lost 3 bases and 2 bases respectively, with 22 bases between them. CDR3 sequence (DNA): TGTGCCAGCTCACCGGATCTACTGAGGGAGGATTGGCAAGAGACCCAGTACTTC. Translation: CASSPDLLREDWQETQYF.

This rearrangement joins TRBV5-1 to TRBJ1-3; D perhaps matches TRBD1 (6 bases). The V end was cut by 2 bases, the J end by 8 bases, with 14 bases between. This CDR3 has 14 residues. The V gene's germline CDR1 is SGHRS and CDR2 YFSETQ. The CDR3 protein is CASSLQGEVDTIYF. CDR3 DNA: TGCGCCAGCAGCTTACAGGGTGAAGTGGACACCATATATTTT.

The rearrangement joins TRBV30 to TRBJ1-6; D may be TRBD1 (5 bases). Trimming stripped 8 bases from V and 7 bases from J, with 15 bases between. The CDR3 runs to 13 residues. Germline V CDR1 and CDR2: GTSNPN, SVGIG (reference sequence). The CDR3 DNA reads TGTGCCGTGAGGGAGGGGTGGAATTCACCCCTCCACTTT. Translated: CAVREGWNSPLHF. Variable domain in full (rest from reference TRBV30 and TRBJ1-6): SQTIHQWPATLVQPVGSPLSLECTVEGTSNPNLYWYRQAAGRGLQLLFYSVGIGQISSEVPQNLSASRPQDRQFILSSKKLLLSDSGFYLCAVREGWNSPLHFGNGTRLTVT.

This clone was seen a few times. The chain has TRBV2 and TRBJ1-1; 8 bases align to TRBD1. The CDR3 totals 14 residues. The V and J ends lost 7 bases and 5 bases, in that order; junction bases with no gene match: 9. The V gene's germline CDR1 is SNHLY and CDR2 FYNNEI. The CDR3, as DNA: TGTGCCAGCAACCTTGGACAGGGAAGAACTGAAGCTTTCTTT. Translated: CASNLGQGRTEAFF.

This clone occurred once. This rearrangement joins TRBV27 to TRBJ2-4; a weak D match, TRBD1 (6 bases). Per germline, CDR1 MNHEY and CDR2 SMNVEV (reference sequence). CDR3 length: 15 residues. V shed 6 bases and J shed 0 bases, with 12 bases lying between them. CDR3 region: CASRETGLAKNIQYF. The CDR3 nucleotides read TGTGCCAGCAGGGAGACAGGACTAGCCAAAAACATTCAGTACTTC.

The V and J genes are TRBV2 and TRBJ1-6; D not resolved. Trimming took off 4 bases at V and 7 bases at J, with 11 bases between the two ends. Germline CDR1 is SNHLY and CDR2 is FYNNEI. The CDR3 is 14 amino acids. In DNA form, the CDR3 reads TGTGCCAGCAGTGCAAACAGAGACAATTCACCCCTCCACTTT. Protein sequence: CASSANRDNSPLHF.

This clone was counted once. The CDR3 spells CASSSGNQPQHF. The CDR3 nucleotides read TGTGCCAGCAGTTCGGGCAATCAGCCCCAGCATTTT. The chain joins TRBV27 to TRBJ1-5, with D unclear. Per germline, CDR1 MNHEY and CDR2 SMNVEV (reference sequence). V shed 4 bases and J shed 2 bases, with 3 bases lying between them. The CDR3 sequence is 12 residues long.

This clone has only a few counts. This chain joins TRBV6-5 and TRBJ1-2; maybe TRBD1 (6 bases). Germline CDR1 is MNHEY and CDR2 is SVGAGI. The V gene lost 6 bases and the J gene lost 7 bases, with 18 bases spanning the gap. The CDR3 spans 14 residues. For the CDR3, the DNA is TGTGCCAGCAGCTACACCGTGGGGGCCTCTGGCTACACCTTC. This encodes CASSYTVGASGYTF.

The J gene is TRBJ1-5, the V gene TRBV18; 8 nucleotides match TRBD1. Germline V gene lookup returns CDR1 KGHSH and CDR2 LQKENI. The CDR3 is 15 residues long. After removal of 3 bases from V and 3 bases from J, the junction contained 4 bases not matched to a gene. Written as DNA, the CDR3 is TGTGCCAGCTCACCGACGGGACAGGACAATCAGCCCCAGCATTTT. Translated: CASSPTGQDNQPQHF. The full variable domain, completed using reference TRBV18 and TRBJ1-5, is NAGVMQNPRHLVRRRGQEARLRCSPMKGHSHVYWYRQLPEEGLKFMVYLQKENIIDESGMPKERFSAEFPKEGPSILRIQQVVRGDSAAYFCASSPTGQDNQPQHFGDGTRLSIL.

The V call is TRBV2, the J call TRBJ2-7, with D unclear. From germline, CDR1 is SNHLY and CDR2 FYNNEI. Trimming left V 4 bases short and J 4 bases short, with 8 bases between. The CDR3 is made up of 12 amino acids. Written as DNA, the CDR3 is TGTGCCAGCAGTGGTTGGCAGTACGAGCAGTACTTC. This codes for CASSGWQYEQYF. The full variable domain, with the rest looked up from reference TRBV2 and TRBJ2-7, is EPEVTQTPSHQVTQMGQEVILRCVPISNHLYFYWYRQILGQKVEFLVSFYNNEISEKSEIFDDQFSVERPDGSNFTLKIRSTKLEDSAMYFCASSGWQYEQYFGPGTRLTVT.

The chain joins TRBV7-9 to TRBJ2-5, with 9 bases identical to TRBD2. This CDR3 region has 14 residues. Losses at the gene ends were 2 bases for V and 5 bases for J; bases not matched to a gene: 3. Germline assignment: CDR1 SEHNR and CDR2 FQNEAQ (reference sequence). The CDR3 sequence: CASSLMAGGETQYF. For the CDR3, the DNA is TGTGCCAGCAGCTTAATGGCGGGAGGGGAGACCCAGTACTTC.

The chain links TRBV2 to TRBJ1-3; D call uncertain. The CDR3 runs to 15 residues. Germline CDR1 and CDR2: SNHLY and FYNNEI. The V end was cut by 1 base, the J end by 2 bases, with 9 bases between. The CDR3 loop is CASSEGTRAGNTIYF. As DNA, the CDR3 is TGTGCCAGCAGTGAAGGTACGAGGGCTGGAAACACCATATATTTT.

This chain links TRBV7-9 with TRBJ1-2, with 7 bases that match TRBD1. After removal of 5 bases from V and 2 bases from J, the junction contained 5 bases not matched to a gene. This CDR3 is 14 amino acids long. Germline V gives CDR1 SEHNR, CDR2 FQNEAQ (reference sequence). CDR3 residues: CASSRLRGNYGYTF. The CDR3 nucleotides are TGTGCCAGCAGCCGCCTCAGGGGGAACTATGGCTACACCTTC.

The rearrangement uses TRBV19 and TRBJ1-4; D call uncertain. Deletions cut 5 bases from V and 2 bases from J, with 9 bases between. CDR3 length equals 14 residues. CDR1 and CDR2 from the germline V gene are LNHDA and SQIVND (reference sequence). The CDR3 region has the DNA TGTGCCAGTAGTCGGGCGGGTACTAATGAAAAACTGTTTTTT. This encodes CASSRAGTNEKLFF.

The J gene is TRBJ1-1, the V gene TRBV30, with D possibly matching TRBD1 (5 bases). This CDR3 contains 14 residues. CDR1 GTSNPN and CDR2 SVGIG come from the germline V gene (reference sequence). V shed 3 bases and J shed 5 bases, with 16 bases lying between them. Here the CDR3 reads CAWRIPRGTTEAFF. CDR3 coding DNA: TGTGCCTGGAGAATCCCTCGGGGGACGACTGAAGCTTTCTTT.

Here the CDR3 DNA reads TGTGCCAGCAGCTTTGACGGGAGGAGCACAGATACGCAGTATTTT. Translated, it gives CASSFDGRSTDTQYF. The chain links TRBV5-5 to TRBJ2-3; 7 positions agree with TRBD2. This CDR3 region has 15 residues. Trimming took 2 bases from V and 0 from J; bases not matched to a gene: 3. Germline loops: CDR1 SGHKS, CDR2 YYEKEE (reference sequence).

This clone was detected only once. The chain carries TRBV20-1 and TRBJ1-1; the D gene is possibly TRBD1 (5 bases). V was cut by 3 bases and J by 4 bases, with 12 bases left in between. The CDR3 runs to 13 residues. Germline-derived CDR1 and CDR2 are DFQATT and SNEGSKA (reference sequence). CDR3 in amino acids: CSASMGEVTEAFF. For the CDR3, the DNA is TGCAGTGCTAGTATGGGGGAGGTCACTGAAGCTTTCTTT.

This chain links TRBV10-3 with TRBJ1-2; 8 bases match TRBD1. Germline values: CDR1 ENHRY, CDR2 SYGVKD. CDR3 length: 13 amino acids. Trimming cost V 7 bases and J 5 bases; bases outside gene matches: 6. CDR3 sequence reads: CAIKTGEGYGYTF. The CDR3 DNA reads as TGTGCCATCAAGACAGGGGAAGGGTATGGCTACACCTTC.

The chain recombines TRBV9 with TRBJ2-2; D might be TRBD1 (5 bases). Trimming took off 1 base at V and 4 bases at J, with 8 bases between the two ends. CDR1 and CDR2 from the germline V gene are SGDLS and YYNGEE. This CDR3 is 14 amino acids long. The DNA of the CDR3 is TGTGCCAGCAGCGTATTAGACAGCACCGGGGAGCTGTTTTTT. It translates to CASSVLDSTGELFF.

The gene calls are TRBV3-1 (or the pseudogene TRBV3-2) and TRBJ2-7, with D tentatively TRBD1 (5 bases). V dropped 2 bases and J dropped 6 bases, with 8 bases sitting between them. The CDR3 spans 12 residues. Germline V gene lookup returns CDR1 LGHDT and CDR2 YNNKEL (reference sequence). The CDR3 DNA follows: TGTGCCAGCAGCCAACAGGGTAGCGAGCAGTACTTC. Its protein is CASSQQGSEQYF.

The chain uses TRBV9 and TRBJ1-2, with a possible D match to TRBD1 (6 bases). V lost 5 bases, J lost 4 bases, and 12 bases lay in between. This CDR3 comprises 13 residues. Germline-derived CDR1 and CDR2 are SGDLS and YYNGEE. This chain's CDR3 is CASSEGGGYGYTF. The CDR3 region has the DNA TGTGCCAGCAGTGAAGGGGGTGGCTATGGCTACACCTTC.